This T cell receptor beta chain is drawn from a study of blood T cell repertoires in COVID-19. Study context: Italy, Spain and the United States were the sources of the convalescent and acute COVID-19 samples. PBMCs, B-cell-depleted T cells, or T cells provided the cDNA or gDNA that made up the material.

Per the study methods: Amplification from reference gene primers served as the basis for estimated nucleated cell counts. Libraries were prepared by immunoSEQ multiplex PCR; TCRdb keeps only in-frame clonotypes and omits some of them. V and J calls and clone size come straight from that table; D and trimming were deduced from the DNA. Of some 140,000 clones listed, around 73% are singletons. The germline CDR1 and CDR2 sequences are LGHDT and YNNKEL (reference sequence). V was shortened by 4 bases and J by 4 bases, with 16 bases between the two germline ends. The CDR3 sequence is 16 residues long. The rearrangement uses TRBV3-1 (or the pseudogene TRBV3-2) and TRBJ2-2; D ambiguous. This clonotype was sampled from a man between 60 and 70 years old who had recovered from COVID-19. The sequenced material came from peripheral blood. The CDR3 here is CASSPMSWLITGELFF. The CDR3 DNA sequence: TGTGCCAGCAGCCCAATGTCCTGGCTTATCACCGGGGAGCTGTTTTTT.